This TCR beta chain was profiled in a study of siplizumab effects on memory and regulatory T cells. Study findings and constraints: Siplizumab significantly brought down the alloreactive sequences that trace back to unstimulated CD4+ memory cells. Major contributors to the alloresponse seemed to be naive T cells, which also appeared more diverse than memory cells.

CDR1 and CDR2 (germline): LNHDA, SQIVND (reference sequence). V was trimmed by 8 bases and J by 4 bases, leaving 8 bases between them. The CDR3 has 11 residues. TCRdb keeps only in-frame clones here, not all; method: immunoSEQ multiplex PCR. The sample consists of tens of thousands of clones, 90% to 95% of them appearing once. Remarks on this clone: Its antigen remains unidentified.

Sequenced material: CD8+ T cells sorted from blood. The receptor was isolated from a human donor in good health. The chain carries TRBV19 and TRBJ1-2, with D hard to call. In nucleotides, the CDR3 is TGTGCCAGTTGGTGGGGCTATGGCTACACCTTC. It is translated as CASWWGYGYTF.